Shown below are 20 T cell receptor beta chains from a single sample sequenced in a study of technical replicates of blood from several donors. Repertoires were generated with immunoSEQ multiplex PCR, while TCRdb's copy carries only in-frame clones and drops some. The sample records some 56,000 clones, about 95% being singletons. Material: PBMCs. The receptors were sampled from a human donor in good health. Some clones in this sample may be carry-over from other donors' samples.

The V gene is TRBV7-2, the J gene TRBJ2-5, with 12 bases lining up with TRBD2. Germline V CDR1 and CDR2: SGHTA, FQGNSA. V was clipped by 6 bases and J by 2 bases; unmatched bases: 10. The CDR3 runs 17 residues. The CDR3 loop reads CASSPRRGLAGQETQYF. The DNA for the CDR3 is TGTGCCAGCAGTCCCCGCCGAGGACTAGCGGGGCAAGAGACCCAGTACTTC.

This chain connects TRBV19 to TRBJ2-2, with D perhaps matching TRBD1 (5 bases). With 4 bases removed from V and 1 base from J, the gap between germline ends came to 13 bases. The CDR3 has 16 amino acids. CDR1 and CDR2 from the germline V gene are LNHDA and SQIVND (reference sequence). The CDR3 DNA follows: TGTGCCAGTAGTAGGTGGGGCCCAAGGAACACCGGGGAGCTGTTTTTT. Encoded protein: CASSRWGPRNTGELFF.

This chain's CDR3 is CASSLLGAMNTEAFF. CDR3 coding DNA: TGTGCCAGCAGCCTTCTGGGGGCTATGAACACTGAAGCTTTCTTT. The rearrangement uses TRBV7-2 and TRBJ1-1; a weak D match, TRBD1 (6 bases). V lost 5 bases and J lost 0, with 13 bases in between. This CDR3 spans 15 amino acids. Germline V lookup: CDR1 SGHTA, CDR2 FQGNSA.

This clone was counted a few times. This chain joins TRBV4-1 and TRBJ2-7; 10 nucleotides match TRBD1. In germline, CDR1 is MGHRA, CDR2 YSYEKL. The CDR3 consists of 15 residues. The ends lost 6 bases at V and 0 bases at J; junction bases unmatched: 5. In DNA form, the CDR3 reads TGCGCCAGCAGTCGGACAGGGGGAGACTCCTACGAGCAGTACTTC. Translating gives CASSRTGGDSYEQYF.

V and J are TRBV2 and TRBJ2-5, with a weak D call TRBD2 (6 bases). V was cut by 2 bases and J by 4 bases, with 14 bases left in between. Germline-derived CDR1 and CDR2 are SNHLY and FYNNEI. The CDR3 sequence is 15 residues long. The CDR3 coding sequence is TGTGCCAGCAGTGAAAGGCGGGCGGGGTCAGAGACCCAGTACTTC. Amino acid sequence: CASSERRAGSETQYF.

The V and J genes are TRBV7-3 and TRBJ1-3; D gene ambiguous. Germline V lookup: CDR1 SGHTA, CDR2 FQGTGA. The CDR3 sequence is 13 residues long. The V gene lost 5 bases and the J gene lost 2 bases, with 7 bases spanning the gap. In DNA form, the CDR3 reads TGTGCCAGCAGCCTCCGGGCTGGAAACACCATATATTTT. Amino acids: CASSLRAGNTIYF.

V and J are TRBV7-9 and TRBJ2-3; TRBD1 is a possible D gene (5 bases). V was clipped by 5 bases and J by 2 bases, with 14 bases between them. CDR3 length: 15 residues. Per germline, CDR1 SEHNR and CDR2 FQNEAQ (reference sequence). The CDR3, as DNA: TGTGCCAGCAGCGCAGGGTACTCTTCCACAGATACGCAGTATTTT. Protein sequence: CASSAGYSSTDTQYF.

This clone is medium-sized. Other DNA variants within this sample encode the same CDR3. The chain joins TRBV5-1 to TRBJ2-1; the D gene is possibly TRBD2 (6 bases). Germline CDR1 reads SGHRS; CDR2 reads YFSETQ. The V end was cut by 3 bases, the J end by 4 bases, with 11 bases between. This CDR3 is built from 14 residues. CDR3 sequence (DNA): TGCGCCAGCAGCTCCTCGGGAGCGTACAATGAGCAGTTCTTC. Protein: CASSSSGAYNEQFF.

This clone was observed once. The chain links TRBV11-2 to TRBJ2-4; D is unclear. The CDR3 spans 13 residues. From germline, CDR1 is SGHAT and CDR2 FQNNGV. The V end lost 1 base, the J end lost 9 bases, and 10 bases lay between the germline ends. CDR3 in DNA: TGTGCCAGCAGCTTAGGAACGACGGGCATTCAGTACTTC. Translation gives CASSLGTTGIQYF.

J is TRBJ2-3 and V is TRBV7-3; 9 bases are shared with TRBD2. The CDR3 length is 16 residues. Germline V CDR1 and CDR2: SGHTA, FQGTGA. The V segment lost 2 bases and the J segment 5 bases; nucleotides outside the gene matches: 8. CDR3 coding DNA: TGTGCCAGCAGCTTACAGTCTAGCGGGATCGGAGATACGCAGTATTTT. Translating gives CASSLQSSGIGDTQYF.

This clone was counted once. The chain links TRBV11-2 to TRBJ2-4, with 10 bases matching TRBD2. V was pared by 2 bases and J by 7 bases, with 5 bases of the junction left unmatched. The germline V gene has CDR1 SGHAT and CDR2 FQNNGV. The CDR3 sequence is 15 residues long. The CDR3, as DNA: TGTGCCAGCAGCTTACAAGCGGGGGGGCCTAACATTCAGTACTTC. Its protein product is CASSLQAGGPNIQYF. The variable domain in full, completed from reference TRBV11-2 and TRBJ2-4, reads EAGVAQSPRYKIIEKRQSVAFWCNPISGHATLYWYQQILGQGPKLLIQFQNNGVVDDSQLPKDRFSAERLKGVDSTLKIQPAKLEDSAVYLCASSLQAGGPNIQYFGAGTRLSVL.

The gene calls are TRBV5-4 and TRBJ1-2; D is possibly TRBD1 (6 bases). V was trimmed by 4 bases and J by 2 bases, leaving 9 bases between them. The germline CDR1 and CDR2 sequences are SGHNT and YYREEE (reference sequence). This CDR3 is built from 13 residues. The CDR3 region is CASSVTGNYGYTF. In nucleotides, the CDR3 is TGTGCCAGCAGCGTTACAGGGAACTATGGCTACACCTTC.

The chain combines TRBV27 with TRBJ1-2; the match to TRBD1 covers 7 bases. Germline trimming cut 5 bases from V and 5 bases from J; bases unmatched to any gene: 14. CDR1 is MNHEY, CDR2 SMNVEV, per germline (reference sequence). There are 16 residues in the CDR3. The CDR3 DNA sequence: TGTGCCAGCAGTCCGAGCATAGACAGGGCTATTTATGGCTACACCTTC. Its protein product is CASSPSIDRAIYGYTF.

The chain combines TRBV7-2 with TRBJ2-5, with D possibly TRBD2 on 6 matching bases. In germline, CDR1 is SGHTA, CDR2 FQGNSA. This CDR3 has 15 residues. V was shortened by 2 bases and J by 1 base, with 11 bases between the two germline ends. The CDR3 is CASSLLGGVQETQYF. The CDR3 nucleotides read TGTGCCAGCAGCTTACTAGGAGGGGTCCAAGAGACCCAGTACTTC. The complete variable domain, with remaining parts taken from reference TRBV7-2 and TRBJ2-5, reads GAGVSQSPSNKVTEKGKDVELRCDPISGHTALYWYRQSLGQGLEFLIYFQGNSAPDKSGLPSDRFSAERTGGSVSTLTIQRTQQEDSAVYLCASSLLGGVQETQYFGPGTRLLVL.

This clone appeared a single time. The chain couples TRBV12-2 to TRBJ1-5; TRBD1 is taken as the D call from the table, unchecked against the DNA. TRBV12-2 is deemed a pseudogene. This CDR3 has 15 amino acids. The CDR3 spells CASRLPTGQNQPQHF. CDR3 nucleotide sequence: TGTGCAAGTCGCCTTCCGACAGGGCAAAATCAGCCCCAGCATTTT.

The chain combines TRBV23-1 with TRBJ2-5; maybe TRBD2 (6 bases). TRBV23-1 counts as an open reading frame of uncertain function. V dropped 3 bases and J dropped 3 bases, with 17 bases sitting between them. This CDR3 has 16 amino acids. The CDR3 DNA is TGCGCCAGCAGTCATCGTCCCCACGGCGGGGAAGAGACCCAGTACTTC. This translates into CASSHRPHGGEETQYF.

The rearrangement uses TRBV18 and TRBJ2-7, with 9 bases lining up with TRBD2. V was pared by 1 base and J by 2 bases, with 3 bases of the junction left unmatched. The length of the CDR3 is 15 residues. Germline V gives CDR1 KGHSH, CDR2 LQKENI. Here the CDR3 DNA reads TGTGCCAGCTCACCACTCACTAGCGGGCCCTACGAGCAGTACTTC. Amino acid sequence: CASSPLTSGPYEQYF.

V usage is TRBV5-1 and J usage is TRBJ2-4, with 10 bases aligning to TRBD1. This CDR3 contains 16 residues. Germline V gene data show CDR1 as SGHRS and CDR2 as YFSETQ. The V gene end was trimmed by 4 bases and the J gene end by 0 bases; junction bases not matched to a gene: 4. The CDR3 reads CASSPGQGVAKNIQYF. CDR3 DNA sequence: TGCGCCAGCAGCCCTGGACAGGGGGTAGCCAAAAACATTCAGTACTTC.

The chain joins TRBV5-5 to TRBJ2-7; 7 nucleotides match TRBD1. The V gene's germline CDR1 is SGHKS and CDR2 YYEKEE (reference sequence). The CDR3 has 14 amino acids. Trimming took 0 bases from V and 4 from J; bases not matched to a gene: 4. In DNA form, the CDR3 reads TGTGCCAGCAGCTTGGAGGGGGCGAAGTACGAGCAGTACTTC. This sequence encodes CASSLEGAKYEQYF.

V is TRBV6-1 and J is TRBJ1-6; TRBD1 is a possible D gene (5 bases). The CDR3 is 17 residues long. V was trimmed by 0 bases and J by 7 bases, leaving 16 bases between them. Germline V gives CDR1 MNHNS, CDR2 SASEGT. CDR3 in amino acids: CASSEAPPQGGNSPLHF. The CDR3 DNA reads as TGTGCCAGCAGTGAAGCCCCCCCGCAGGGTGGGAATTCACCCCTCCACTTT.